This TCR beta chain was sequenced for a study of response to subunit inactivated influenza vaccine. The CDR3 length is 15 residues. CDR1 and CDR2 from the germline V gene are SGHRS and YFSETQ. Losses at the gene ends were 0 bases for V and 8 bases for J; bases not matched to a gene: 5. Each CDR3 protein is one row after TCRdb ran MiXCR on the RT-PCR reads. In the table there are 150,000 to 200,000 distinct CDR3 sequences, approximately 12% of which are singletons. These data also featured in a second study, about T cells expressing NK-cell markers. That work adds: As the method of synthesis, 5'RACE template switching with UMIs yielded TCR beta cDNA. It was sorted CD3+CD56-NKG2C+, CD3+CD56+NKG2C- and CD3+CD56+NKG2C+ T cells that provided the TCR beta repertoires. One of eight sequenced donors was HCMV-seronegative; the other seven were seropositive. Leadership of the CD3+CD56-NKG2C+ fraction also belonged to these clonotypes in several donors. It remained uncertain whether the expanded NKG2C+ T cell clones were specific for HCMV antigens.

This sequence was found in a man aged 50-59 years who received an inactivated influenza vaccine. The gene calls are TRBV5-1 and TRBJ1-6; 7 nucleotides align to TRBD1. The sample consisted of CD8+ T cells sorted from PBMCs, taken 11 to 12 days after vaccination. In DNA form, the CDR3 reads TGCGCCAGCAGCTTGGTGACAGGGATGGATTCACCCCTCCACTTT. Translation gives CASSLVTGMDSPLHF. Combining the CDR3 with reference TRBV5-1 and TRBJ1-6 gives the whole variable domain KAGVTQTPRYLIKTRGQQVTLSCSPISGHRSVSWYQQTPGQGLQFLFEYFSETQRNKGNFPGRFSGRQFSNSRSEMNVSTLELGDSALYLCASSLVTGMDSPLHFGNGTRLTVT.